The 16 T cell receptor beta chains below were found in one sample sequenced in a study of blood T cell repertoires in COVID-19. Generated by immunoSEQ multiplex PCR, the TCRdb table keeps only in-frame clones and is missing some. Of about 410,000 clones in the sample, 80% to 95% were seen once. Source material: PBMCs or T cells enriched from blood (not recorded which). Source of these receptors: a man between 18 and 35 years old who had recovered from COVID-19.

The chain employs TRBV27 and TRBJ2-1; D may be TRBD2 (6 bases). Germline loops: CDR1 MNHEY, CDR2 SMNVEV (reference sequence). The CDR3 consists of 15 residues. Trimming removed 6 bases from V and 4 bases from J, with 16 bases in between. The CDR3 DNA follows: TGTGCCAGCAGCCTGCGGTGGGACTCTTACAATGAGCAGTTCTTC. Translating gives CASSLRWDSYNEQFF.

V is TRBV19 and J is TRBJ2-5; 7 bases line up with TRBD2. The germline V gene has CDR1 LNHDA and CDR2 SQIVND (reference sequence). The V and J ends lost 3 bases and 1 base, in that order; junction bases with no gene match: 5. The CDR3 has 15 amino acids. CDR3 bases: TGTGCCAGTAGTATTACGAGCGGGGTCCAAGAGACCCAGTACTTC. Its protein product is CASSITSGVQETQYF.

This rearrangement joins TRBV11-2 to TRBJ2-7; tentative D call: TRBD2 (6 bases). This CDR3 is built from 18 residues. From germline, CDR1 is SGHAT and CDR2 FQNNGV. Trimming shortened V by 4 bases and J by 3 bases, and 25 bases separated the two germline ends. CDR3 loop: CASSSPFLSSATHYEQYF. For the CDR3, the DNA is TGTGCCAGCAGCTCACCATTCTTATCTAGCGCGACACACTACGAGCAGTACTTC.

The chain combines TRBV25-1 with TRBJ2-5, with D possibly matching TRBD1 (5 bases). The CDR3 is made up of 16 amino acids. Trimming stripped 2 bases from V and 1 base from J, with 14 bases between. CDR1 and CDR2 (germline): MGHDK, SYGVNS. The CDR3: CASSETGAGSQETQYF. For the CDR3, the DNA is TGTGCCAGCAGTGAAACTGGGGCCGGGTCCCAAGAGACCCAGTACTTC.

V usage is TRBV5-1 and J usage is TRBJ1-1; weak D call: TRBD1 (5 bases). The CDR3 covers 12 residues. Germline CDR1 reads SGHRS; CDR2 reads YFSETQ. Trimming took off 7 bases at V and 3 bases at J, with 10 bases between the two ends. CDR3 residues: CASGAVYTEAFF. As DNA, the CDR3 is TGCGCCAGCGGGGCCGTTTACACTGAAGCTTTCTTT. The complete variable domain, with remaining parts taken from reference TRBV5-1 and TRBJ1-1, reads KAGVTQTPRYLIKTRGQQVTLSCSPISGHRSVSWYQQTPGQGLQFLFEYFSETQRNKGNFPGRFSGRQFSNSRSEMNVSTLELGDSALYLCASGAVYTEAFFGQGTRLTVV.

This chain links TRBV7-6 with TRBJ2-5, with TRBD1 matching 7 bases. With 1 base clipped from V and 5 bases from J, the junction kept 13 bases outside the gene matches. The germline CDR1 and CDR2 sequences are SGHVS and FNYEAQ. CDR3 size: 17 residues. The CDR3 loop is CASSLESRGNPRETQYF. CDR3 sequence (DNA): TGTGCCAGCAGCTTAGAGAGCAGGGGGAACCCCCGGGAGACCCAGTACTTC. The complete variable domain, with remaining parts taken from reference TRBV7-6 and TRBJ2-5, reads GAGVSQSPRYKVTKRGQDVALRCDPISGHVSLYWYRQALGQGPEFLTYFNYEAQQDKSGLPNDRFSAERPEGSISTLTIQRTEQRDSAMYRCASSLESRGNPRETQYFGPGTRLLVL.

The chain is built from TRBV5-1 and TRBJ1-1, with TRBD1 as a possible D gene (6 bases). Germline CDR1 reads SGHRS; CDR2 reads YFSETQ. The CDR3 is 15 residues long. The V end lost 0 bases, the J end lost 1 base, and 10 bases lay between the germline ends. The CDR3 nucleotides read TGCGCCAGCAGCTTGGGGGGGCTCGAGAACACTGAAGCTTTCTTT. Protein sequence: CASSLGGLENTEAFF.

V and J are TRBV27 and TRBJ1-1; D is possibly TRBD1 (5 bases). Trimming shortened V by 10 bases and J by 1 base, and 13 bases separated the two germline ends. CDR1 and CDR2 from the germline V gene are MNHEY and SMNVEV (reference sequence). The CDR3 length is 13 residues. The CDR3 protein is CATATTGNTEAFF. CDR3 DNA sequence: TGTGCCACCGCTACCACAGGGAACACTGAAGCTTTCTTT.

The chain uses TRBV7-8 and TRBJ2-7; 10 nucleotides line up with TRBD1. The CDR3 contains 16 residues. With V trimmed by 2 bases and J by 4 bases, 8 bases remained unmatched. Germline-derived CDR1 and CDR2 are SGHVS and FQNEAQ. In DNA form, the CDR3 reads TGTGCCAGCAGCTTATTTCTAGGGACAGGGGATTACGAGCAGTACTTC. Translation: CASSLFLGTGDYEQYF.

In this sample, this clone turned up once. The rearrangement links TRBV5-4 to TRBJ1-4; TRBD1 agrees at 8 bases. V was clipped by 0 bases and J by 7 bases; unmatched bases: 5. Per the germline V gene, CDR1 is SGHNT and CDR2 is YYREEE (reference sequence). This CDR3 is 15 amino acids long. The CDR3 is CASSLGTGLGEKLFF. CDR3 coding DNA: TGTGCCAGCAGCTTGGGGACAGGGCTTGGTGAAAAACTGTTTTTT.

This chain uses TRBV10-3 with TRBJ1-6, with TRBD1 as a possible D gene (5 bases). Germline V gene data show CDR1 as ENHRY and CDR2 as SYGVKD. The CDR3 has 14 residues. The ends were cut back, 3 bases at V and 6 bases at J, with 9 bases in the middle. The CDR3 protein is CAISELGPNSPLHF. The CDR3 nucleotides are TGTGCCATCAGTGAATTGGGGCCTAATTCACCCCTCCACTTT.

The J gene is TRBJ2-1, the V gene TRBV7-9; D may be TRBD1 (6 bases). The CDR3 totals 15 residues. CDR1 and CDR2 from the germline V gene are SEHNR and FQNEAQ (reference sequence). V lost 6 bases and J lost 2, with 14 bases in between. CDR3 sequence (DNA): TGTGCCAGCAGTCCTTCAACAGGGACCTACAATGAGCAGTTCTTC. This encodes CASSPSTGTYNEQFF.

This clone was counted a few times. The chain has TRBV18 and TRBJ2-7; D may be TRBD1 (5 bases). Germline CDR1 is KGHSH and CDR2 is LQKENI. There are 13 residues in the CDR3. Trimming pared 6 bases from V and 0 bases from J, leaving 9 bases between. CDR3 coding DNA: TGTGCCAGCTCGAGACAGCACTCCTACGAGCAGTACTTC. This gives the protein CASSRQHSYEQYF.

The CDR3 sequence is CATKRRGAPGHTEAFF. CDR3 DNA sequence: TGTGCCACCAAGCGGCGGGGGGCTCCCGGCCACACTGAAGCTTTCTTT. The genes are TRBV3-1 (or the pseudogene TRBV3-2) and TRBJ1-1; D is perhaps TRBD1 (6 bases). This CDR3 is 16 amino acids long. The V end was cut by 10 bases, the J end by 3 bases, with 24 bases between. Germline CDR1 and CDR2: LGHDT and YNNKEL (reference sequence).

This clone was detected a few times. The J gene is TRBJ1-2, the V gene TRBV28, with 9 bases identical to TRBD1. V trimming: 3 bases; J trimming: 6 bases; junction bases outside the gene matches: 5. This CDR3 spans 14 amino acids. CDR1 is MDHEN and CDR2 is SYDVKM in the germline V gene. The CDR3 reads CASSFLDRGDGYTF. Here the CDR3 DNA reads TGTGCCAGCAGTTTTTTGGACAGGGGCGATGGCTACACCTTC.

The chain joins TRBV5-1 to TRBJ2-3; 9 bases match TRBD1. The junction had 3 bases not matched to a gene; V was cut back by 8 bases and J by 2 bases. CDR3 size: 13 residues. Germline assignment: CDR1 SGHRS and CDR2 YFSETQ. The DNA of the CDR3 is TGCGCCAGGTGGACAGGGGCCACAGATACGCAGTATTTT. It translates to CARWTGATDTQYF.